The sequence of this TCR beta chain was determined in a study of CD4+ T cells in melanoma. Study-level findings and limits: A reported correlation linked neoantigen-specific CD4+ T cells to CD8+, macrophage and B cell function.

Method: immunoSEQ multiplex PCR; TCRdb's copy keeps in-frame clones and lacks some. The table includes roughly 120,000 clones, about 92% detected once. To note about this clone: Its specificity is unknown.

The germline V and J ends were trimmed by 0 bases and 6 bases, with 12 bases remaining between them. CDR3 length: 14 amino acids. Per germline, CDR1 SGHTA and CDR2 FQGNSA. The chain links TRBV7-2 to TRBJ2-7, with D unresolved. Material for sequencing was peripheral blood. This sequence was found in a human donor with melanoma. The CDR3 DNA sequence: TGTGCCAGCAGCTTAGCGGGGATCCCCCTCGAGCAGTACTTC. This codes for CASSLAGIPLEQYF. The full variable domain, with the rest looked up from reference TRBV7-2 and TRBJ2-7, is GAGVSQSPSNKVTEKGKDVELRCDPISGHTALYWYRQSLGQGLEFLIYFQGNSAPDKSGLPSDRFSAERTGGSVSTLTIQRTQQEDSAVYLCASSLAGIPLEQYFGPGTRLTVT.